This T cell receptor beta chain originates from a study of blood T cell repertoires in COVID-19. Study context: Nucleic acid was either cDNA or gDNA, and it came from T cells, B-cell-depleted T cells, or PBMCs.

The CDR3 is made up of 14 amino acids. The V end was cut by 0 bases, the J end by 3 bases, with 8 bases between. Germline V gives CDR1 MNHEY, CDR2 SVGAGI. As originally analysed: Amplification of reference gene primers provided the estimated nucleated cell counts. Only in-frame clones appear in the TCRdb table, and some are missing; sequencing was by immunoSEQ multiplex PCR. That table gives V, J and clone size, and the DNA gave D and trimming. The table shows some 150,000 clones, with 80% to 90% occurring only once. The sequencing input was peripheral blood. This sequence was found in a human donor with acute or convalescent COVID-19. The donor label of this sample is uncertain. V is TRBV6-5 and J is TRBJ1-2, with D possibly being TRBD1 (6 bases). The CDR3 nucleotides are TGTGCCAGCAGTTACTCGCGGACAGACTATGGCTACACCTTC. Protein: CASSYSRTDYGYTF.